This record covers a single TCR beta chain. This specimen comes from a study of blood T cell repertoires in COVID-19. For the study at large: Acute and convalescent COVID-19 specimens originated in the United States, Italy and Spain. PBMCs, B-cell-depleted T cells, or T cells were the source of the cDNA or gDNA that made up the material.

How the authors handled the data: Estimates of nucleated cell counts were drawn from the amplification of reference gene primers. Repertoires were generated with immunoSEQ multiplex PCR, while TCRdb's copy carries only in-frame clones and drops some. The V and J calls and the clone size are those of that table, but D and trimming were determined from the DNA. The data show about 95,000 clones, approximately 80% seen once. Germline CDR1 and CDR2: LGHNA and YSLEER. This CDR3 region has 18 residues. The V segment lost 4 bases and the J segment 0 bases; nucleotides outside the gene matches: 10. The sequence derives from a human donor in a cohort sampled during active COVID-19. The sample consisted of peripheral blood. The chain links TRBV4-3 to TRBJ2-1, with 9 bases identical to TRBD2. CDR3 residues: CASSPSGGGASSYNEQFF. DNA for the CDR3: TGCGCCAGCAGCCCGAGCGGCGGGGGGGCCTCCTCCTACAATGAGCAGTTCTTC.